These 28 T cell receptor beta chains originate from one sample sequenced in a study of cytomegalovirus exposure and HLA in healthy donors. PCR used 60 Vbeta primers and 13 Jbeta primers. Only in-frame clones appear in the TCRdb table, and some are missing; sequencing was by immunoSEQ multiplex PCR. The data hold 270,000 or so clones, with just over 85% observed a single time. Source material: PBMCs. All receptors come from a middle-aged man in good health and CMV-seropositive.

V is TRBV18 and J is TRBJ2-3; 14 bases line up with TRBD2. Trimming at V came to 5 bases and at J to 3 bases, leaving 4 bases not matched to a gene. The CDR3 consists of 16 residues. Germline V gene lookup returns CDR1 KGHSH and CDR2 LQKENI. CDR3 amino acids: CASSTTSGRATDTQYF. The CDR3 DNA is TGTGCCAGCTCAACGACTAGCGGGAGGGCGACAGATACGCAGTATTTT. The complete variable domain, with remaining parts taken from reference TRBV18 and TRBJ2-3, reads NAGVMQNPRHLVRRRGQEARLRCSPMKGHSHVYWYRQLPEEGLKFMVYLQKENIIDESGMPKERFSAEFPKEGPSILRIQQVVRGDSAAYFCASSTTSGRATDTQYFGPGTRLTVL.

J is TRBJ2-3 and V is TRBV11-2, with D unresolved. The germline V and J ends were trimmed by 2 bases and 2 bases, with 8 bases remaining between them. The CDR3 length is 14 residues. Per the germline V gene, CDR1 is SGHAT and CDR2 is FQNNGV. The DNA for the CDR3 is TGTGCCAGCAGCTTACGGGTTTACACAGATACGCAGTATTTT. This sequence encodes CASSLRVYTDTQYF.

The rearrangement uses TRBV5-1 and TRBJ2-1; TRBD2 agrees at 14 bases. The germline gives CDR1 SGHRS, CDR2 YFSETQ. The V and J ends lost 5 bases and 9 bases, in that order; junction bases with no gene match: 10. The CDR3 has 16 residues. The CDR3 loop is CASRSGTSGRVGEQFF. The CDR3 region has the DNA TGCGCCAGCAGATCCGGGACTAGCGGGAGAGTAGGTGAGCAGTTCTTC.

The chain joins TRBV5-4 to TRBJ2-3; 11 bases are a match to TRBD2. This CDR3 has 17 amino acids. Trimming at V came to 4 bases and at J to 0 bases, leaving 7 bases not matched to a gene. Germline V gives CDR1 SGHNT, CDR2 YYREEE (reference sequence). CDR3 coding DNA: TGTGCCAGCAGCGGAGGGACTAGCGGAACTAGCACAGATACGCAGTATTTT. Protein: CASSGGTSGTSTDTQYF. Filled out from reference TRBV5-4 and TRBJ2-3, the complete variable domain reads ETGVTQSPTHLIKTRGQQVTLRCSSQSGHNTVSWYQQALGQGPQFIFQYYREEENGRGNFPPRFSGLQFPNYSSELNVNALELDDSALYLCASSGGTSGTSTDTQYFGPGTRLTVL.

The chain is built from TRBV10-1 and TRBJ1-5; perhaps TRBD1 as D (6 bases). The germline V gene encodes CDR1 WNHNN and CDR2 SYGVQD (reference sequence). Trimming took off 6 bases at V and 3 bases at J, with 15 bases between the two ends. There are 15 residues in the CDR3. The CDR3 DNA reads as TGCGCCAGCAGCCGCCGGGACACCGACAATCAGCCCCAGCATTTT. Amino acids: CASSRRDTDNQPQHF.

J is TRBJ2-7 and V is TRBV30; D might be TRBD1 (6 bases). Germline loops: CDR1 GTSNPN, CDR2 SVGIG (reference sequence). This CDR3 has 12 amino acids. V shed 2 bases and J shed 13 bases, with 18 bases lying between them. CDR3 amino acids: CAWSPSGHFPYF. In nucleotides, the CDR3 is TGTGCCTGGAGTCCCTCGGGACACTTTCCTTACTTC. The whole variable domain, filled in from reference TRBV30 and TRBJ2-7, reads SQTIHQWPATLVQPVGSPLSLECTVEGTSNPNLYWYRQAAGRGLQLLFYSVGIGQISSEVPQNLSASRPQDRQFILSSKKLLLSDSGFYLCAWSPSGHFPYFGPGTRLTVT.

The CDR3, as DNA: TGTGCCAGCAGTTTAGGGGCGGGAGGCAATTTAGATGAGCAGTTCTTC. This gives the protein CASSLGAGGNLDEQFF. This chain joins TRBV27 and TRBJ2-1; 8 bases match TRBD2. The germline V gene has CDR1 MNHEY and CDR2 SMNVEV (reference sequence). Trimming removed 2 bases from V and 8 bases from J; junction bases left unmatched: 11. The CDR3 is 16 amino acids.

V is TRBV19 and J is TRBJ1-5; no firm D call. The germline V and J ends were trimmed by 4 bases and 2 bases, with 9 bases remaining between them. The CDR3 sequence is 14 residues long. Germline values: CDR1 LNHDA, CDR2 SQIVND (reference sequence). The CDR3 loop reads CASSSQAGNQPQHF. The CDR3 DNA reads as TGTGCCAGTAGTAGTCAGGCAGGCAATCAGCCCCAGCATTTT.

The rearrangement uses TRBV9 and TRBJ2-5; 7 bases are shared with TRBD2. J was trimmed by 1 base and V by 4 bases; bases with no gene match: 4. CDR3 size: 14 residues. Germline CDR1 is SGDLS and CDR2 is YYNGEE. Here the CDR3 reads CASSFGGIQETQYF. The CDR3 coding sequence is TGTGCCAGCAGCTTCGGGGGGATCCAAGAGACCCAGTACTTC.

About this clone: Its ends do not fully match the called genes, so a read error is possible. The rearrangement uses TRBV4-1 and TRBJ2-3; 10 nucleotides align to TRBD2. The germline CDR1 and CDR2 sequences are MGHRA and YSYEKL. The CDR3 is made up of 18 amino acids. The CDR3 here is CASRQAAGLAFGTDTQYF. The CDR3 nucleotides are TGCGCCAGCAGGCAAGCAGCGGGACTAGCGTTTGGCACAGATACGCAGTATTTT.

The chain uses TRBV7-3 and TRBJ2-7; possibly TRBD1 for D (5 bases). The CDR3 contains 15 residues. In germline, CDR1 is SGHTA, CDR2 FQGTGA. V lost 2 bases and J 4 bases, leaving 15 bases between the germline ends. The CDR3 DNA reads as TGTGCCAGCAGCTTAGGGTTCCCAGGGCCGTACGAGCAGTACTTC. As protein: CASSLGFPGPYEQYF.

The rearrangement uses TRBV2 and TRBJ2-1, with TRBD2 as a possible D gene (6 bases). Trimming removed 6 bases from V and 5 bases from J, with 17 bases in between. CDR1 SNHLY and CDR2 FYNNEI come from the germline V gene. The CDR3 is 15 amino acids. CDR3 region: CASSKSYSGDNEQFF. The CDR3 DNA reads as TGTGCCAGCAGCAAGTCCTACTCGGGGGACAATGAGCAGTTCTTC.

The chain is built from TRBV5-8 and TRBJ1-4; unclear D gene. The V gene lost 2 bases and the J gene lost 0 bases, with 8 bases spanning the gap. Looked up from germline, CDR1 is SGHTS and CDR2 is YDEGEE. The CDR3 contains 15 residues. DNA of the CDR3: TGTGCCAGCAGCTTTGGTCCAGCAACTAATGAAAAACTGTTTTTT. It is translated as CASSFGPATNEKLFF.

This rearrangement joins TRBV27 to TRBJ2-7; TRBD1 agrees at 10 bases. Germline loops: CDR1 MNHEY, CDR2 SMNVEV (reference sequence). V was pared by 7 bases and J by 4 bases, with 10 bases of the junction left unmatched. The CDR3 is 15 amino acids. CDR3 residues: CASKINRDRGYEQYF. Here the CDR3 DNA reads TGTGCCAGCAAGATCAACCGGGACAGGGGTTACGAGCAGTACTTC.

The J gene is TRBJ1-5, the V gene TRBV6-6, with D possibly matching TRBD1 (6 bases). Trimming removed 0 bases from V and 7 bases from J, with 13 bases in between. The CDR3 is made up of 15 amino acids. Germline CDR1 is MNHNY and CDR2 is SVGAGI (reference sequence). CDR3 amino acids: CASSYSPGERQPQHF. CDR3 nucleotide sequence: TGTGCCAGCAGTTACTCACCAGGGGAGAGGCAGCCCCAGCATTTT.

The rearrangement joins TRBV18 to TRBJ2-7; TRBD1 matches at 9 bases. CDR1 and CDR2 (germline): KGHSH, LQKENI. The V segment lost 3 bases and the J segment 5 bases; nucleotides outside the gene matches: 8. CDR3 size: 15 residues. For the CDR3, the DNA is TGTGCCAGCTCACCGGGACAGGGACTGCGGGACGAGCAGTACTTC. Its protein product is CASSPGQGLRDEQYF. The full variable domain, in which reference TRBV18 and TRBJ2-7 provide the parts outside the CDR3, is NAGVMQNPRHLVRRRGQEARLRCSPMKGHSHVYWYRQLPEEGLKFMVYLQKENIIDESGMPKERFSAEFPKEGPSILRIQQVVRGDSAAYFCASSPGQGLRDEQYFGPGTRLTVT.

The V gene is TRBV5-1, the J gene TRBJ2-5, with 9 bases identical to TRBD2. The J call may be wrong; the DNA end is better matched by TRBJ2-7. This CDR3 spans 14 amino acids. Per germline, CDR1 SGHRS and CDR2 YFSETQ. CDR3 sequence: CASSSTSGSYEQYF. The CDR3, as DNA: TGCGCCAGCAGCTCGACTAGCGGCTCCTACGAGCAGTACTTC.

The V gene is TRBV6-1, the J gene TRBJ2-1; perhaps TRBD2 as D (6 bases). Germline loops: CDR1 MNHNS, CDR2 SASEGT. V dropped 6 bases and J dropped 2 bases, with 14 bases sitting between them. This CDR3 has 15 amino acids. CDR3 loop: CASSPRGGTYNEQFF. CDR3 in DNA: TGTGCCAGCAGCCCAAGGGGCGGGACCTACAATGAGCAGTTCTTC.

The J gene is TRBJ2-5, the V gene TRBV10-1; TRBD2 matches at 8 bases. Trimming took 10 bases from V and 2 from J; bases not matched to a gene: 9. This CDR3 spans 14 amino acids. CDR1 and CDR2 (germline): WNHNN, SYGVQD (reference sequence). The CDR3 here is CATSPGGEQETQYF. The CDR3 coding sequence is TGCGCCACCTCTCCGGGAGGGGAACAAGAGACCCAGTACTTC.

The chain uses TRBV7-6 and TRBJ1-5; a possible D gene is TRBD1 (6 bases). CDR1 SGHVS and CDR2 FNYEAQ come from the germline V gene. This CDR3 comprises 16 residues. V was cut by 2 bases and J by 5 bases, with 16 bases left in between. In nucleotides, the CDR3 is TGTGCCAGCAGCTTAAGTTCCAGGGGATTAGATCAGCCCCAGCATTTT. Translated: CASSLSSRGLDQPQHF.

The chain uses TRBV14 and TRBJ2-2; tentative D call: TRBD2 (6 bases). This CDR3 has 15 residues. From germline, CDR1 is SGHDN and CDR2 FVKESK. V was shortened by 4 bases and J by 7 bases, with 16 bases between the two germline ends. CDR3 sequence: CASSRGHGSYGELFF. CDR3 DNA: TGTGCCAGCAGCCGAGGACACGGGAGTTACGGGGAGCTGTTTTTT. Together with reference TRBV14 and TRBJ2-2, the CDR3 gives the full variable domain: EAGVTQFPSHSVIEKGQTVTLRCDPISGHDNLYWYRRVMGKEIKFLLHFVKESKQDESGMPNNRFLAERTGGTYSTLKVQPAELEDSGVYFCASSRGHGSYGELFFGEGSRLTVL.

V and J are TRBV27 and TRBJ1-1; D unresolved. Germline V gene sequence: CDR1 MNHEY, CDR2 SMNVEV (reference sequence). The CDR3 has 14 amino acids. V was trimmed by 3 bases and J by 3 bases, leaving 11 bases between them. The CDR3 DNA follows: TGTGCCAGCAGTTTTCGAGGGAGCCACACTGAAGCTTTCTTT. This encodes CASSFRGSHTEAFF.

The chain has TRBV28 and TRBJ2-7, with D possibly being TRBD1 (6 bases). Trimming stripped 6 bases from V and 2 bases from J, with 14 bases between. Germline V gene sequence: CDR1 MDHEN, CDR2 SYDVKM. There are 14 residues in the CDR3. The CDR3 nucleotides are TGTGCCAGCAGGCAGGGACACTCCACCTACGAGCAGTACTTC. Its protein product is CASRQGHSTYEQYF.

V and J are TRBV5-6 and TRBJ2-1, with D unresolved. Germline V gives CDR1 SGHDT, CDR2 YYEEEE. The CDR3 sequence is 13 residues long. V lost 0 bases and J 9 bases, leaving 10 bases between the germline ends. CDR3 sequence reads: CASSLGAGFEQFF. In DNA form, the CDR3 reads TGTGCCAGCAGCTTGGGAGCCGGGTTTGAGCAGTTCTTC.

The rearrangement links TRBV28 to TRBJ1-2, with 8 positions matching TRBD1. J lost 7 bases, V lost 5 bases, and 6 bases had no gene match. The CDR3 has 13 residues. CDR1 and CDR2 from the germline V gene are MDHEN and SYDVKM. CDR3 region: CASSLRQGFGYTF. CDR3 DNA: TGTGCCAGCAGTCTGCGACAGGGGTTTGGCTACACCTTC.

J is TRBJ1-4 and V is TRBV11-2; 10 bases map to TRBD1. The CDR3 is made up of 15 amino acids. J lost 4 bases, V lost 6 bases, and 5 bases had no gene match. Per the germline V gene, CDR1 is SGHAT and CDR2 is FQNNGV. The CDR3 region is CASRPGQGNNEKLFF. As DNA, the CDR3 is TGTGCCAGCAGACCGGGACAGGGGAATAATGAAAAACTGTTTTTT.

J is TRBJ1-5 and V is TRBV27, with no clear D. There are 15 residues in the CDR3. The V gene lost 0 bases and the J gene lost 11 bases, with 17 bases spanning the gap. Germline V gene lookup returns CDR1 MNHEY and CDR2 SMNVEV (reference sequence). The CDR3 spells CASSLSAGDAYSQHF. Written as DNA, the CDR3 is TGTGCCAGCAGTTTATCAGCAGGCGACGCTTATTCCCAGCATTTT.

This chain joins TRBV2 and TRBJ1-1; perhaps TRBD1 as D (6 bases). The CDR3 is 13 residues long. The germline V gene encodes CDR1 SNHLY and CDR2 FYNNEI. V was clipped by 9 bases and J by 3 bases, with 14 bases between them. The DNA for the CDR3 is TGTGCCAGGGCGGGGGCGCGAGACACTGAAGCTTTCTTT. Residues: CARAGARDTEAFF.